These 17 T cell receptor beta chains came from one sample sequenced in a study of blood T cell repertoires in COVID-19. Some clones are missing from TCRdb's copy, which holds only in-frame ones; the method was immunoSEQ multiplex PCR. This table has almost 200,000 clones, 89% appearing once. The specimen was PBMCs or T cells enriched from blood (not recorded which). Source of these receptors: a woman younger than 35 who had recovered from COVID-19.

The chain employs TRBV9 and TRBJ2-3; 10 bases agree with TRBD2. The ends lost 0 bases at V and 2 bases at J; junction bases unmatched: 6. From germline, CDR1 is SGDLS and CDR2 YYNGEE. The CDR3 extends over 17 amino acids. The CDR3 DNA follows: TGTGCCAGCAGCGTAGCTGGAGCGGGGGGGGTCACAGATACGCAGTATTTT. Protein: CASSVAGAGGVTDTQYF.

This clone was seen more than once but under ten times. This chain links TRBV29-1 with TRBJ1-2, with 7 bases matching TRBD1. CDR1 is SQVTM and CDR2 is ANQGSEA in the germline V gene. J gave up 2 bases and V 4 bases, and 10 bases lay outside the gene matches. This CDR3 is built from 15 residues. For the CDR3, the DNA is TGCAGCGTTGGAAAGGGGGCAGGGGTGAACTATGGCTACACCTTC. Its translation: CSVGKGAGVNYGYTF. The entire variable domain, with the rest obtained from reference TRBV29-1 and TRBJ1-2, is as follows: SAVISQKPSRDICQRGTSLTIQCQVDSQVTMMFWYRQQPGQSLTLIATANQGSEATYESGFVIDKFPISRPNLTFSTLTVSNMSPEDSSIYLCSVGKGAGVNYGYTFGSGTRLTVV.

The rearrangement links TRBV6-4 to TRBJ2-1, with D perhaps matching TRBD1 (6 bases). Germline V CDR1 and CDR2: MRHNA, SNTAGT. V was trimmed by 0 bases and J by 3 bases, leaving 6 bases between them. The CDR3 has 14 residues. The CDR3 DNA follows: TGTGCCAGCAGTGACTCAGGGGGCTACAATGAGCAGTTCTTC. Its translation is CASSDSGGYNEQFF.

V gene TRBV18 combines with J gene TRBJ2-3, with 10 bases matching TRBD1. Germline CDR1 KGHSH, CDR2 LQKENI. The CDR3 has 15 residues. V dropped 3 bases and J dropped 5; count of bases not matched to a gene: 5. CDR3 amino acids: CASSPDRGPQDTQYF. DNA of the CDR3: TGTGCCAGCTCACCCGACAGGGGGCCTCAAGATACGCAGTATTTT. Full variable domain (missing parts from reference TRBV18 and TRBJ2-3): NAGVMQNPRHLVRRRGQEARLRCSPMKGHSHVYWYRQLPEEGLKFMVYLQKENIIDESGMPKERFSAEFPKEGPSILRIQQVVRGDSAAYFCASSPDRGPQDTQYFGPGTRLTVL.

CDR3 region: CASSDSSGGDDNSPLHF. The CDR3 DNA reads as TGTGCCAGCAGTGACTCCTCGGGGGGGGATGATAATTCACCCCTCCACTTT. This chain uses TRBV6-4 with TRBJ1-6; the D gene is possibly TRBD1 (5 bases). V was cut by 0 bases and J by 5 bases, with 14 bases left in between. CDR1 and CDR2 from the germline V gene are MRHNA and SNTAGT. CDR3 length equals 17 residues.

The chain carries TRBV9 and TRBJ1-3; possibly TRBD1 for D (5 bases). The CDR3 has 17 residues. Trimming left V 1 base short and J 1 base short, with 15 bases between. Germline loops: CDR1 SGDLS, CDR2 YYNGEE. CDR3 bases: TGTGCCAGCAGCGTAACAGGACGGACTACATCTGGAAACACCATATATTTT. Translation: CASSVTGRTTSGNTIYF.

In DNA form, the CDR3 reads TGTGCCAGCAGCTGGGGACAGGGTCCCTACAATGAGCAGTTCTTC. Translation gives CASSWGQGPYNEQFF. The J gene is TRBJ2-1, the V gene TRBV11-2, with TRBD1 matching over 9 bases. The germline gives CDR1 SGHAT, CDR2 FQNNGV. The CDR3 is 15 residues long. V lost 4 bases, J lost 2 bases, and 3 bases stayed unmatched.

J is TRBJ2-7 and V is TRBV7-2; no reliable D call. CDR1 and CDR2 from the germline V gene are SGHTA and FQGNSA. This CDR3 spans 15 amino acids. Trimming stripped 5 bases from V and 0 bases from J, with 14 bases between. CDR3 coding DNA: TGTGCCAGCAGCGGTCGAGGAACCACCTCCTACGAGCAGTACTTC. Residues: CASSGRGTTSYEQYF.

The chain employs TRBV5-1 and TRBJ2-3, with 15 bases matching TRBD2. CDR3 size: 16 residues. J was trimmed by 5 bases and V by 6 bases; bases with no gene match: 7. The germline CDR1 and CDR2 sequences are SGHRS and YFSETQ. The CDR3 region is CASIRTSGGAEDTQYF. DNA of the CDR3: TGCGCCAGCATTAGGACTAGCGGGGGGGCGGAAGATACGCAGTATTTT. The full variable domain, its missing parts supplied by reference TRBV5-1 and TRBJ2-3, is KAGVTQTPRYLIKTRGQQVTLSCSPISGHRSVSWYQQTPGQGLQFLFEYFSETQRNKGNFPGRFSGRQFSNSRSEMNVSTLELGDSALYLCASIRTSGGAEDTQYFGPGTRLTVL.

The chain combines TRBV12-3 or TRBV12-4 with TRBJ1-2; weak D call: TRBD1 (6 bases). V lost 6 bases and J lost 8, with 16 bases in between. This CDR3 is 13 amino acids long. CDR3 loop: CASSVGGALGYTF. The DNA for the CDR3 is TGTGCCAGCAGCGTGGGGGGGGCGCTAGGCTACACCTTC.

This clone was found once. V gene TRBV5-1 combines with J gene TRBJ1-1, with D perhaps matching TRBD1 (5 bases). V was pared by 0 bases and J by 0 bases, with 9 bases between. CDR3 length equals 15 residues. From germline, CDR1 is SGHRS and CDR2 YFSETQ. The CDR3 loop reads CASSLGGAVNTEAFF. As DNA, the CDR3 is TGCGCCAGCAGCTTGGGGGGCGCAGTGAACACTGAAGCTTTCTTT. The variable domain in full, completed from reference TRBV5-1 and TRBJ1-1, reads KAGVTQTPRYLIKTRGQQVTLSCSPISGHRSVSWYQQTPGQGLQFLFEYFSETQRNKGNFPGRFSGRQFSNSRSEMNVSTLELGDSALYLCASSLGGAVNTEAFFGQGTRLTVV.

The chain has TRBV30 and TRBJ1-6; D unclear. The germline CDR1 and CDR2 sequences are GTSNPN and SVGIG (reference sequence). The CDR3 loop spans 14 amino acids. V lost 2 bases to trimming and J lost 7 bases, with 12 bases between them. Written as DNA, the CDR3 is TGTGCCTGGAGTCCGGACGGACTGAATTCACCCCTCCACTTT. Protein sequence: CAWSPDGLNSPLHF.

This clone was recorded only once. The chain has TRBV19 and TRBJ1-1, with 8 bases identical to TRBD1. Germline lookup yields CDR1 LNHDA and CDR2 SQIVND (reference sequence). This CDR3 contains 14 residues. Trimming at V came to 5 bases and at J to 4 bases, leaving 6 bases not matched to a gene. In DNA, the CDR3 is TGTGCCAGTAGTGCAGGGGGCTCAATCACTGAAGCTTTCTTT. This sequence encodes CASSAGGSITEAFF.

This clone was observed a single time. The rearrangement uses TRBV5-4 and TRBJ1-2; 12 nucleotides match TRBD1. There are 15 residues in the CDR3. V was pared by 4 bases and J by 4 bases, with 5 bases of the junction left unmatched. Germline-derived CDR1 and CDR2 are SGHNT and YYREEE (reference sequence). The CDR3 DNA is TGTGCCAGCAGCCTGGGACAGGGGGCTGGCTATGGCTACACCTTC. Its protein product is CASSLGQGAGYGYTF.

The gene calls are TRBV2 and TRBJ1-2; D ambiguous. Trimming removed 8 bases at V and 4 bases at J, with 17 bases between. The CDR3 is 14 residues long. Germline lookup yields CDR1 SNHLY and CDR2 FYNNEI. The CDR3 nucleotides read TGTGCCAGCCCCCGGGTCCGCGGTAGCTATGGCTACACCTTC. Translation gives CASPRVRGSYGYTF.

The chain carries TRBV4-1 and TRBJ2-5; TRBD1 matches at 9 bases. The germline V gene encodes CDR1 MGHRA and CDR2 YSYEKL. This CDR3 has 15 amino acids. Trimming cost V 1 base and J 5 bases; bases outside gene matches: 5. CDR3 in amino acids: CASSQGGTGSETQYF. CDR3 sequence (DNA): TGCGCCAGCAGCCAAGGGGGGACAGGGTCGGAGACCCAGTACTTC.

This chain uses TRBV19 with TRBJ1-2; tentative D call: TRBD1 (6 bases). The V end was cut by 3 bases, the J end by 2 bases, with 13 bases between. From germline, CDR1 is LNHDA and CDR2 SQIVND (reference sequence). The CDR3 is made up of 15 amino acids. The CDR3 loop is CASSIGGGQNYGYTF. In nucleotides, the CDR3 is TGTGCCAGTAGTATCGGCGGGGGGCAGAACTATGGCTACACCTTC.